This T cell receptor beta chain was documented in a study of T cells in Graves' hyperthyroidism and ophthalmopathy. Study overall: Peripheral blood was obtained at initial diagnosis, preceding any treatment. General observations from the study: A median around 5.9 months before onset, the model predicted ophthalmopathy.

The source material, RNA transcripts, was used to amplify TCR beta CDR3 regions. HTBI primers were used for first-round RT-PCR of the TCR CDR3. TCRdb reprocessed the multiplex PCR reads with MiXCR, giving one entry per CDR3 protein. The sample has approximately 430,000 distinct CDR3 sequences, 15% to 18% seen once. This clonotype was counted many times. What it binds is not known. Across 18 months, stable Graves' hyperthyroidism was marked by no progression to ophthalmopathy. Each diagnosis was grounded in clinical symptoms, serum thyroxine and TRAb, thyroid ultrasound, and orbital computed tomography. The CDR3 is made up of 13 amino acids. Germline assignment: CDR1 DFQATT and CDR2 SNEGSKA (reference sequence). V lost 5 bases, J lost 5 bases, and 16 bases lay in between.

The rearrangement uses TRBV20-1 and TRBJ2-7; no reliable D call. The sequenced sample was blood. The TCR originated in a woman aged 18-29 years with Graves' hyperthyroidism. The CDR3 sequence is CSARTPAADEQYF. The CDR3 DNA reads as TGCAGTGCTCGCACCCCGGCCGCGGACGAGCAGTACTTC.